These 17 T cell receptor beta chains were all obtained from the same sample, sequenced in a study of control samples from healthy donors and cancer patients (dated by TCRdb to the early 2020s). The library came from the immunoSEQ multiplex PCR assay. TCRdb obtained this table from immuneACCESS and retained in-frame rearrangements with V and J assigned. These tables miss some clones; where compared with another copy, unresolved V genes account for less than half of the shortfall, and the remainder is unexplained. Here the sample has 94,000 or so clones; around 85% occur a single time. About 38% of the sample comes from the top ten. The sequenced material came from PBMCs. The receptors come from a man in his 70s with lung cancer.

The genes are TRBV2 and TRBJ1-5; 7 bases fit TRBD1. Trimming removed 6 bases from V and 4 bases from J; junction bases left unmatched: 3. Germline CDR1 is SNHLY and CDR2 is FYNNEI. The CDR3 runs 13 residues. The chain's CDR3 is CASRLTGNQPQHF. The CDR3 DNA reads as TGTGCCAGCAGGCTGACAGGGAATCAGCCCCAGCATTTT. The whole variable domain, filled in from reference TRBV2 and TRBJ1-5, reads EPEVTQTPSHQVTQMGQEVILRCVPISNHLYFYWYRQILGQKVEFLVSFYNNEISEKSEIFDDQFSVERPDGSNFTLKIRSTKLEDSAMYFCASRLTGNQPQHFGDGTRLSIL.

The gene calls are TRBV2 and TRBJ2-1; D is unclear. V lost 6 bases and J 3 bases, leaving 6 bases between the germline ends. The CDR3 loop spans 12 amino acids. The germline CDR1 and CDR2 sequences are SNHLY and FYNNEI. CDR3 loop: CASSEDYNEQFF. The DNA for the CDR3 is TGTGCCAGCAGCGAGGACTACAATGAGCAGTTCTTC.

In this sample, this clone turned up once. The rearrangement uses TRBV11-2 and TRBJ1-2; 8 positions match TRBD1. The length of the CDR3 is 16 residues. Germline CDR1 is SGHAT and CDR2 is FQNNGV. V trimming: 4 bases; J trimming: 13 bases; junction bases outside the gene matches: 20. The CDR3 protein is CASSSPFGQGRQFFTF. DNA of the CDR3: TGTGCCAGCAGCTCCCCTTTCGGACAGGGACGGCAGTTTTTCACCTTC.

The V gene is TRBV25-1, the J gene TRBJ1-2; TRBD1 agrees at 8 bases. The V gene end was trimmed by 5 bases and the J gene end by 8 bases; junction bases not matched to a gene: 10. Germline CDR1 MGHDK, CDR2 SYGVNS. The CDR3 is 14 residues long. CDR3 amino acids: CASSPLRGLVGYTF. The CDR3, as DNA: TGTGCCAGCAGTCCCCTCAGGGGGCTTGTGGGCTACACCTTC.

The chain joins TRBV12-3 or TRBV12-4 to TRBJ2-1; D is undetermined. The CDR3 covers 11 residues. With 3 bases removed from V and 10 bases from J, the gap between germline ends came to 7 bases. The CDR3 bases are TGTGCCAGCAGTTTTGATACGGAGCAGTTCTTC. As protein: CASSFDTEQFF.

The V and J genes are TRBV5-4 and TRBJ2-3, with D perhaps matching TRBD1 or TRBD2 (5 bases each). This CDR3 contains 12 residues. The germline V gene has CDR1 SGHNT and CDR2 YYREEE (reference sequence). V was trimmed by 0 bases and J by 11 bases, leaving 10 bases between them. CDR3 residues: CASSLVLGEQYF. The CDR3 bases are TGTGCCAGCAGCTTGGTGCTGGGGGAGCAGTATTTT.

This chain joins TRBV5-1 and TRBJ1-5; no firm D call. V was clipped by 2 bases and J by 5 bases, with 17 bases between them. Germline V CDR1 and CDR2: SGHRS, YFSETQ. This CDR3 comprises 16 residues. The CDR3 loop reads CASSFPTQADDQPQHF. Written as DNA, the CDR3 is TGCGCCAGCAGCTTCCCGACCCAGGCGGATGATCAGCCCCAGCATTTT.

This clone was counted only a few times. J is TRBJ2-2 and V is TRBV6-4, with 7 nucleotides matching TRBD1. The J segment lost 5 bases and the V segment lost 6 bases, leaving 12 bases of the junction unmatched. This CDR3 spans 16 amino acids. Germline CDR1 and CDR2: MRHNA and SNTAGT. CDR3 nucleotide sequence: TGTGCCAGCAGCCCAAGGGCCGGGACAGAGACCGGGGAGCTGTTTTTT. Protein product: CASSPRAGTETGELFF.

The CDR3 DNA reads TGTGCCAGCTGGAGATTGGGTGAAGAGACCCAGTACTTC. This codes for CASWRLGEETQYF. This chain connects TRBV11-2 to TRBJ2-5; D is unresolved. The CDR3 spans 13 residues. Germline assignment: CDR1 SGHAT and CDR2 FQNNGV. V lost 8 bases to trimming and J lost 3 bases, with 13 bases between them.

The chain couples TRBV5-3 to TRBJ1-4, with 9 positions matching TRBD1. TRBV5-3 is identified as an open reading frame with a role that is uncertain. V was clipped by 6 bases and J by 0 bases; unmatched bases: 15. The CDR3 loop spans 19 amino acids. The CDR3 spells CARIPNRDRARATNEKLFF. DNA of the CDR3: TGTGCCAGAATCCCAAACCGGGACAGGGCTCGGGCAACTAATGAAAAACTGTTTTTT.

The chain is built from TRBV7-9 and TRBJ2-1; 8 bases align to TRBD1. The CDR3 contains 16 residues. The J segment lost 3 bases and the V segment lost 5 bases, leaving 9 bases of the junction unmatched. The germline CDR1 and CDR2 sequences are SEHNR and FQNEAQ (reference sequence). CDR3: CASSLSGQGGYNEQFF. The CDR3 coding sequence is TGTGCCAGCAGCCTAAGTGGACAGGGCGGCTACAATGAGCAGTTCTTC.

The chain combines TRBV7-3 with TRBJ2-1; D ambiguous. The CDR3 runs 15 residues. Trimming removed 1 base at V and 1 base at J, with 8 bases between. Germline CDR1 is SGHTA and CDR2 is FQGTGA. The DNA of the CDR3 is TGTGCCAGCAGCTTAATTCTGAATTCCTACAATGAGCAGTTCTTC. Amino acids: CASSLILNSYNEQFF. The complete variable domain, with remaining parts taken from reference TRBV7-3 and TRBJ2-1, reads GAGVSQTPSNKVTEKGKYVELRCDPISGHTALYWYRQSLGQGPEFLIYFQGTGAADDSGLPNDRFFAVRPEGSVSTLKIQRTERGDSAVYLCASSLILNSYNEQFFGPGTRLTVL.

The chain uses TRBV5-6 and TRBJ2-1; 7 bases fit TRBD1. J lost 2 bases, V lost 4 bases, and 9 bases had no gene match. This CDR3 is built from 16 residues. CDR1 and CDR2 (germline): SGHDT, YYEEEE. The CDR3 DNA is TGTGCCAGCAGCATAACCAGGGGGAGCACCTACAATGAGCAGTTCTTC. This encodes CASSITRGSTYNEQFF.

The chain joins TRBV19 to TRBJ2-2, with D possibly called TRBD1 or TRBD2 (5 bases each). Deletions cut 10 bases from V and 4 bases from J, with 13 bases between. Germline loops: CDR1 LNHDA, CDR2 SQIVND (reference sequence). This CDR3 is 13 amino acids long. The CDR3, as DNA: TGTGCCACGGCAGGGACGACCACCGGGGAGCTGTTTTTT. Its protein product is CATAGTTTGELFF.

The V call is TRBV28, the J call TRBJ2-1; maybe TRBD1 (5 bases). Between the trimmed V and J ends, which lost 4 bases and 2 bases, there was a span of 15 bases. The V gene's germline CDR1 is MDHEN and CDR2 SYDVKM. CDR3 length equals 16 residues. In DNA form, the CDR3 reads TGTGCCAGCAGTTCCCATGGCACAGGAACCTACAATGAGCAGTTCTTC. Protein sequence: CASSSHGTGTYNEQFF.

V gene TRBV19 combines with J gene TRBJ1-2; D is possibly TRBD1 (6 bases). Germline-derived CDR1 and CDR2 are LNHDA and SQIVND (reference sequence). CDR3 length: 13 residues. V shed 4 bases and J shed 8 bases, with 14 bases lying between them. This CDR3 reads CASSSGQFGGYTF. CDR3 bases: TGTGCCAGTAGTAGCGGACAGTTCGGCGGCTACACCTTC.

The chain combines TRBV6-6 with TRBJ1-1, with unresolved D. Germline CDR1 and CDR2: MNHNY and SVGAGI (reference sequence). CDR3 length equals 11 residues. The V end lost 6 bases, the J end lost 4 bases, and 6 bases lay between the germline ends. The CDR3 reads CASRSGTEAFF. The CDR3, as DNA: TGTGCCAGCAGGAGCGGCACTGAAGCTTTCTTT.